This TCR beta chain was captured in a study of post-analysis software for immune sequencing data. Study at large: Included courses were relapsing-remitting and secondary progressive multiple sclerosis; progressive-relapsing multiple sclerosis was also included. Whole-study results and caveats: Samples sharing a preparation batch grouped tightly together when assessed by F measure. Controls had lower frequencies than patients of five or six TRBV segments, which included TRBV5-6, TRBV5-1 and TRBV20-1. Patients with multiple sclerosis recorded significantly lower normalized Chao1 diversity than controls, the study found.

This clonotype has just a few counts. Its antigen remains unidentified. Germline V gene sequence: CDR1 MNHEY, CDR2 SMNVEV (reference sequence). V shed 5 bases and J 7 bases; nucleotides not matched to a gene: 9. The CDR3 extends over 16 amino acids. Built from TCR beta cDNA, the libraries had unique molecular identifiers in them. T cells numbering about 1 to 10 million gave rise to about 490,000 cDNA molecules. In TCRdb, the PCR reads were re-called with MiXCR into one record per CDR3 protein. This sample yields about 200,000 distinct CDR3 sequences, of which 29% are seen a single time; about 3.4% belongs to the top ten.

Specimen: blood. The clonotype comes from a girl aged 2-17 years with multiple sclerosis. The V and J genes are TRBV27 and TRBJ2-3, with 13 bases that match TRBD2. In DNA, the CDR3 is TGTGCCAGCAGTCAAATACTAGCGGGAGGGCCTTATACGCAGTATTTT. Protein: CASSQILAGGPYTQYF.